One and the same sample provided the 20 T cell receptor beta chains below, sequenced in a study of cytomegalovirus exposure and HLA in healthy donors. In the PCR, 60 Vbeta and 13 Jbeta primers were used. TCRdb's copy holds only in-frame clones and misses some; the assay was immunoSEQ multiplex PCR. The sample comprises about 150,000 clones, roughly 64% of which are singletons, and roughly 3.1% rests with the top ten. Sequencing was carried out using PBMCs. All receptors come from a woman under 40 in good health and CMV-seropositive.

A single count supports this clone. The rearrangement links TRBV29-1 to TRBJ1-2; 9 bases fit TRBD1. CDR3 length equals 13 residues. V shed 5 bases and J 3 bases; nucleotides not matched to a gene: 4. Germline V gene sequence: CDR1 SQVTM, CDR2 ANQGSEA. CDR3 region: CSVRTGEDYGYTF. The CDR3 nucleotides read TGCAGCGTTCGGACAGGGGAGGACTATGGCTACACCTTC.

This rearrangement joins TRBV6-1 to TRBJ1-5; D might be TRBD1 (5 bases). The CDR3 sequence is 14 residues long. Germline-derived CDR1 and CDR2 are MNHNS and SASEGT. Trimming took 7 bases from V and 8 from J, leaving 18 bases between them. The CDR3 DNA reads TGTGCCAGCACCAGAGGAGGGGTTTGGGAGCCCCAGCATTTT. Translation gives CASTRGGVWEPQHF.

The CDR3: CASSLTVASYEQYF. The DNA for the CDR3 is TGCGCCAGCAGCTTGACAGTGGCCTCCTACGAGCAGTACTTC. The chain recombines TRBV5-1 with TRBJ2-5; no definite D call. The J call is uncertain, as TRBJ2-7 better fits the DNA end. From germline, CDR1 is SGHRS and CDR2 YFSETQ. There are 14 residues in the CDR3.

The chain couples TRBV5-4 to TRBJ2-7; 10 bases match TRBD2. Germline V gives CDR1 SGHNT, CDR2 YYREEE (reference sequence). With V trimmed by 1 base and J by 3 bases, 4 bases remained unmatched. The CDR3 covers 15 residues. The CDR3 protein is CASSLWASGGYEQYF. The CDR3 nucleotides read TGTGCCAGCAGCTTGTGGGCTAGCGGGGGCTACGAGCAGTACTTC.

This clone was detected only a few times. The chain recombines TRBV11-2 with TRBJ1-4, with D tentatively TRBD1 (6 bases). V gave up 5 bases and J gave up 9 bases, with 13 bases separating them. The CDR3 loop spans 13 amino acids. Germline V lookup: CDR1 SGHAT, CDR2 FQNNGV. In DNA, the CDR3 is TGTGCCAGCAGCCCCCTGGGGGGGCAAAAACTGTTTTTT. This gives the protein CASSPLGGQKLFF.

The rearrangement links TRBV18 to TRBJ1-1; 9 bases fit TRBD1. V lost 2 bases to trimming and J lost 3 bases; unmatched junction nucleotides: 13. This CDR3 spans 18 amino acids. Per germline, CDR1 KGHSH and CDR2 LQKENI. The CDR3 nucleotides are TGTGCCAGCTCACCAGGGGGGACAGGGTCACTCTTAGACACTGAAGCTTTCTTT. It encodes CASSPGGTGSLLDTEAFF. The variable domain in full, with the rest retrieved from reference TRBV18 and TRBJ1-1, is NAGVMQNPRHLVRRRGQEARLRCSPMKGHSHVYWYRQLPEEGLKFMVYLQKENIIDESGMPKERFSAEFPKEGPSILRIQQVVRGDSAAYFCASSPGGTGSLLDTEAFFGQGTRLTVV.

Worth noting for this clone: Without the conserved terminal phenylalanine or tryptophan, this CDR3 likely stems from a read error. The chain is built from TRBV5-1 and TRBJ1-3, with 9 bases identical to TRBD1. The CDR3 loop spans 16 amino acids. Trimming cost V 4 bases and J 0 bases; bases outside gene matches: 5. Per germline, CDR1 SGHRS and CDR2 YFSETQ. CDR3: CASSGGTGHSGNTIYL. CDR3 nucleotide sequence: TGCGCCAGCAGCGGAGGGACAGGGCACTCTGGAAACACCATATATCTT.

This chain joins TRBV2 and TRBJ2-7, with 11 bases lining up with TRBD2. In germline, CDR1 is SNHLY, CDR2 FYNNEI. The trim removed 7 bases at V and 3 bases at J, leaving 5 bases unmatched. The CDR3 spans 14 residues. For the CDR3, the DNA is TGTGCCAGCAACGGACTAGCGGGCGGCTACGAGCAGTACTTC. Its protein product is CASNGLAGGYEQYF. The entire variable domain, with the rest obtained from reference TRBV2 and TRBJ2-7, is as follows: EPEVTQTPSHQVTQMGQEVILRCVPISNHLYFYWYRQILGQKVEFLVSFYNNEISEKSEIFDDQFSVERPDGSNFTLKIRSTKLEDSAMYFCASNGLAGGYEQYFGPGTRLTVT.

This clone occurred a few times. The genes are TRBV27 and TRBJ1-1; D ambiguous. V was clipped by 6 bases and J by 5 bases, with 10 bases between them. Germline V CDR1 and CDR2: MNHEY, SMNVEV (reference sequence). This CDR3 comprises 12 residues. Here the CDR3 reads CASSLSGTEAFF. The CDR3 DNA is TGTGCCAGCAGCCTCTCGGGAACTGAAGCTTTCTTT.

The V gene is TRBV6-6, the J gene TRBJ1-1, with D possibly being TRBD1 (5 bases). Looked up from germline, CDR1 is MNHNY and CDR2 is SVGAGI (reference sequence). The CDR3 runs to 13 residues. The V end was cut by 8 bases, the J end by 3 bases, with 13 bases between. The CDR3 here is CASGTDSHTEAFF. The CDR3 DNA is TGTGCCAGCGGTACAGACAGTCACACTGAAGCTTTCTTT.

This clone was seen only a few times. V is TRBV6-1 and J is TRBJ1-3, with 7 bases that match TRBD1. The CDR3 runs to 15 residues. Per the germline V gene, CDR1 is MNHNS and CDR2 is SASEGT. V was clipped by 7 bases and J by 0 bases; unmatched bases: 6. In DNA form, the CDR3 reads TGTGCCAGCATCCGACAGGGCTTCTCTGGAAACACCATATATTTT. It is translated as CASIRQGFSGNTIYF.

The chain is built from TRBV27 and TRBJ2-1; 7 bases match TRBD2. CDR1 and CDR2 (germline): MNHEY, SMNVEV (reference sequence). The CDR3 runs to 15 residues. J lost 0 bases, V lost 3 bases, and 2 bases had no gene match. CDR3 coding DNA: TGTGCCAGCAGTTTCGGGGGGAGCTCCTACAATGAGCAGTTCTTC. Its translation is CASSFGGSSYNEQFF.

The chain employs TRBV18 and TRBJ1-4; possible D gene TRBD1, 5 bases. Germline-derived CDR1 and CDR2 are KGHSH and LQKENI. The CDR3 is 15 amino acids. Trimming pared 6 bases from V and 0 bases from J, leaving 11 bases between. DNA of the CDR3: TGTGCCAGCTCGCGCCAGGGAACAACTAATGAAAAACTGTTTTTT. This codes for CASSRQGTTNEKLFF.

V gene TRBV9 combines with J gene TRBJ1-3; no clear D gene. Germline CDR1 reads SGDLS; CDR2 reads YYNGEE. V gave up 1 base and J gave up 0 bases, with 8 bases separating them. The CDR3 consists of 15 residues. The CDR3 sequence: CASSVSANSGNTIYF. The CDR3 DNA is TGTGCCAGCAGCGTATCCGCTAACTCTGGAAACACCATATATTTT. Combining the CDR3 with reference TRBV9 and TRBJ1-3 gives the whole variable domain DSGVTQTPKHLITATGQRVTLRCSPRSGDLSVYWYQQSLDQGLQFLIQYYNGEERAKGNILERFSAQQFPDLHSELNLSSLELGDSALYFCASSVSANSGNTIYFGEGSWLTVV.

The rearrangement uses TRBV2 and TRBJ2-5; 8 bases align to TRBD2. The CDR3 length is 15 residues. Germline V lookup: CDR1 SNHLY, CDR2 FYNNEI. V was pared by 3 bases and J by 5 bases, with 8 bases of the junction left unmatched. The CDR3, as DNA: TGTGCCAGCAGTGAGCCGGCGGGGGGCGGGGAGACCCAGTACTTC. Residues: CASSEPAGGGETQYF. The full variable domain, in which reference TRBV2 and TRBJ2-5 provide the parts outside the CDR3, is EPEVTQTPSHQVTQMGQEVILRCVPISNHLYFYWYRQILGQKVEFLVSFYNNEISEKSEIFDDQFSVERPDGSNFTLKIRSTKLEDSAMYFCASSEPAGGGETQYFGPGTRLLVL.

The chain has TRBV6-5 and TRBJ1-4; tentatively, D is TRBD1 (6 bases). V lost 0 bases and J 7 bases, leaving 12 bases between the germline ends. CDR3 length: 15 residues. Germline lookup yields CDR1 MNHEY and CDR2 SVGAGI. The CDR3 spells CASSYSFQGSEKLFF. For the CDR3, the DNA is TGTGCCAGCAGTTACTCGTTTCAGGGGAGTGAAAAACTGTTTTTT.

The rearrangement uses TRBV7-9 and TRBJ2-3; TRBD2 agrees at 11 bases. J was trimmed by 6 bases and V by 4 bases; bases with no gene match: 9. This CDR3 comprises 16 residues. Germline-derived CDR1 and CDR2 are SEHNR and FQNEAQ (reference sequence). CDR3 residues: CASSSAPRLAGDTQYF. Written as DNA, the CDR3 is TGTGCCAGCAGCTCCGCGCCAAGACTAGCGGGGGATACGCAGTATTTT.

V is TRBV9 and J is TRBJ2-5, with 8 bases that match TRBD1. Losses at the gene ends were 4 bases for V and 5 bases for J; bases not matched to a gene: 4. CDR1 SGDLS and CDR2 YYNGEE come from the germline V gene. This CDR3 spans 13 amino acids. The CDR3 is CASSRTGWETQYF. DNA of the CDR3: TGTGCCAGCAGCCGGACAGGGTGGGAGACCCAGTACTTC.

CDR3 loop: CSVVVSGANVLTF. The CDR3 DNA reads as TGCAGCGTTGTAGTGTCTGGGGCCAACGTCCTGACTTTC. The gene calls are TRBV29-1 and TRBJ2-6; the D is unclear. Germline V gene sequence: CDR1 SQVTM, CDR2 ANQGSEA. This CDR3 comprises 13 residues. V lost 4 bases and J lost 1, with 5 bases in between.

This chain's CDR3 is CASSLTTLSYEQYF. The CDR3, as DNA: TGCGCCAGCAGCCTGACTACCCTCTCCTACGAGCAGTACTTC. The chain recombines TRBV5-1 with TRBJ2-7, with D possibly matching TRBD2 (5 bases). V was clipped by 4 bases and J by 0 bases, with 11 bases between them. This CDR3 region has 14 residues. Germline values: CDR1 SGHRS, CDR2 YFSETQ.